Reported below is one TCR beta chain. Its antigen is undetermined. Researchers ran the PCR with 60 Vbeta and 13 Jbeta primers. The table came from immunoSEQ multiplex PCR; TCRdb's copy has only in-frame clones and leaves some out. Altogether 110,000 to 150,000 clones are present, approximately 80% being singletons, with the ten largest covering 3% to 4.5%. These data originate in a study of cytomegalovirus exposure and HLA in healthy donors. Study-level information: Caucasian-associated ancestry cluster membership applied to over 80% of several hundred genotyped donors. Overall study findings and caveats: Many donors shared some public TCRs, even though most TCR sequences were rare. Researchers reported that a few CMV-associated chains were confirmed in vitro as CMV antigen-specific. Later analysis demonstrated an association between a missense DCLRE1C variant and TCR beta V- and J-gene trimming.

The junction had 6 bases not matched to a gene; V was cut back by 9 bases and J by 7 bases. Looked up from germline, CDR1 is WSHSY and CDR2 is SAAADI. The CDR3 loop spans 13 amino acids. The clonotype comes from a male donor in good health and CMV-seronegative. The rearrangement links TRBV10-2 to TRBJ2-2; 9 nucleotides line up with TRBD1. Sequencing was carried out using PBMCs. The CDR3 protein is CARGTGGGGELFF. Written as DNA, the CDR3 is TGCGCCAGGGGAACAGGGGGCGGCGGGGAGCTGTTTTTT.